The 27 T cell receptor beta chains presented below share a single source sample, sequenced in a study of post-analysis software for immune sequencing data. Study-wide results and caveats: In patients, five or six TRBV segments were more frequent than in controls, with TRBV5-6, TRBV5-1 and TRBV20-1 among them.

The antigens for these receptors are not known. Carried by the TCR beta cDNA libraries were unique molecular identifiers. TCRdb reprocessed the PCR reads with MiXCR, giving one entry per CDR3 protein. The sample has hundreds of thousands of distinct CDR3 sequences; roughly three fifths are singletons. Input material: blood. Source of these receptors: a girl aged 2 to 9 with multiple sclerosis.

The chain combines TRBV20-1 with TRBJ2-1; 9 bases are shared with TRBD2. CDR1 and CDR2 (germline): DFQATT, SNEGSKA (reference sequence). V shed 6 bases and J 8 bases; nucleotides not matched to a gene: 11. The CDR3 has 14 residues. The CDR3 spells CSAPGAAGGHEQFF. The DNA for the CDR3 is TGCAGTGCCCCCGGTGCAGCGGGGGGACATGAGCAGTTCTTC.

The V call is TRBV10-3, the J call TRBJ1-2; TRBD1 matches 8 bases. Trimming at V came to 8 bases and at J to 7 bases, leaving 15 bases not matched to a gene. The V gene's germline CDR1 is ENHRY and CDR2 SYGVKD. The CDR3 runs to 15 residues. CDR3 sequence reads: CAILHAYRGKFGYTF. The CDR3 coding sequence is TGTGCCATCCTACATGCCTACAGGGGGAAATTTGGCTACACCTTC.

This clonotype appeared a few times. This chain uses TRBV20-1 with TRBJ1-2; D possibly corresponds to TRBD1 (6 bases). There are 15 residues in the CDR3. Trimming removed 7 bases from V and 6 bases from J, with 24 bases in between. CDR1 and CDR2 (germline): DFQATT, SNEGSKA (reference sequence). The CDR3 sequence: CSGTRTAGGNHGYTF. CDR3 in DNA: TGCAGTGGAACGAGGACAGCCGGCGGGAATCATGGCTACACCTTC.

This chain connects TRBV6-5 to TRBJ2-1; D call uncertain. The CDR3 extends over 14 amino acids. Germline CDR1 reads MNHEY; CDR2 reads SVGAGI. V lost 0 bases and J 10 bases, leaving 13 bases between the germline ends. CDR3 protein: CASSYSGMGKEQFF. The CDR3 bases are TGTGCCAGCAGTTACTCAGGGATGGGTAAGGAGCAGTTCTTC.

The chain links TRBV27 to TRBJ1-1, with 7 nucleotides matching TRBD1. V shed 5 bases, J shed 4 bases, and the junction held 4 bases outside the gene matches. Germline-derived CDR1 and CDR2 are MNHEY and SMNVEV (reference sequence). The CDR3 extends over 13 amino acids. CDR3 residues: CASSEGAATEAFF. In DNA, the CDR3 is TGTGCCAGCAGTGAGGGGGCGGCCACTGAAGCTTTCTTT.

V usage is TRBV6-5 and J usage is TRBJ1-1; D is unclear. V was cut by 2 bases and J by 1 base, with 5 bases left in between. This CDR3 region has 13 residues. CDR1 MNHEY and CDR2 SVGAGI come from the germline V gene. CDR3 nucleotide sequence: TGTGCCAGCAGTTACGCTGAGAACACTGAAGCTTTCTTT. It specifies CASSYAENTEAFF.

V usage is TRBV18 and J usage is TRBJ1-1; D gene unclear. This CDR3 spans 14 amino acids. Germline V gene data show CDR1 as KGHSH and CDR2 as LQKENI. Trimming took 3 bases from V and 5 from J, leaving 13 bases between them. CDR3 sequence reads: CASSPYPVGTEAFF. In nucleotides, the CDR3 is TGTGCCAGCTCACCTTACCCGGTGGGGACTGAAGCTTTCTTT.

The genes are TRBV29-1 and TRBJ2-6; 7 nucleotides align to TRBD1. The germline V gene encodes CDR1 SQVTM and CDR2 ANQGSEA. V lost 5 bases and J lost 2; bases outside the gene matches: 3. This CDR3 contains 14 residues. The chain's CDR3 is CSVRGTAGANVLTF. Here the CDR3 DNA reads TGCAGCGTTAGGGGGACAGCTGGGGCCAACGTCCTGACTTTC.

The V call is TRBV5-1, the J call TRBJ2-1; TRBD1 or TRBD2 may be the D gene (5 bases each). Trimming took 0 bases from V and 10 from J, leaving 14 bases between them. Germline V gene sequence: CDR1 SGHRS, CDR2 YFSETQ. There are 14 residues in the CDR3. CDR3 in DNA: TGCGCCAGCAGCTTGGTAAGGGGAGCCGGGGAGCAGTTCTTC. Translated: CASSLVRGAGEQFF.

J is TRBJ1-6 and V is TRBV27; TRBD1 agrees at 9 bases. Looked up from germline, CDR1 is MNHEY and CDR2 is SMNVEV (reference sequence). V was clipped by 3 bases and J by 5 bases; unmatched bases: 5. There are 16 residues in the CDR3. Here the CDR3 DNA reads TGTGCCAGCAGTTTCGACAGGGGGAATAATAATTCACCCCTCCACTTT. Amino acid sequence: CASSFDRGNNNSPLHF.

This sequence joins TRBV9 and TRBJ2-1; D gene unclear. The CDR3 contains 15 residues. The V and J ends lost 3 bases and 0 bases respectively, with 10 bases between them. Germline V gives CDR1 SGDLS, CDR2 YYNGEE. DNA for the CDR3: TGTGCCAGCAGCGAGCCCCCGAGCTCCTACAATGAGCAGTTCTTC. As protein: CASSEPPSSYNEQFF.

V gene TRBV29-1 combines with J gene TRBJ1-2, with D hard to call. Per germline, CDR1 SQVTM and CDR2 ANQGSEA. The CDR3 spans 13 residues. Trimming removed 4 bases at V and 8 bases at J, with 17 bases between. CDR3 sequence: CSVGPAGLGGYTF. CDR3 DNA sequence: TGCAGCGTTGGGCCCGCGGGGTTGGGCGGCTACACCTTC.

This clonotype was observed a few times. The V call is TRBV10-3, the J call TRBJ2-5; D gene ambiguous. CDR1 and CDR2 from the germline V gene are ENHRY and SYGVKD. This CDR3 spans 14 amino acids. CDR3 sequence (DNA): TGTGCGTATCGGGCAGGAACAACCCAAGAGACCCAGTACTTC. Encoded protein: CAYRAGTTQETQYF.

This clonotype was counted a few times. The gene calls are TRBV20-1 and TRBJ2-1, with D perhaps matching TRBD2 (5 bases). The length of the CDR3 is 13 residues. Between the trimmed V and J ends, which lost 5 bases and 9 bases, there was a span of 17 bases. Germline V lookup: CDR1 DFQATT, CDR2 SNEGSKA (reference sequence). The CDR3 sequence is CSASPTSGREQFF. CDR3 nucleotides: TGCAGTGCTTCCCCAACTAGTGGGCGTGAGCAGTTCTTC.

V and J are TRBV9 and TRBJ2-7; D might be TRBD1 or TRBD2, each matching 5 bases. V lost 5 bases to trimming and J lost 1 base, with 22 bases between them. The CDR3 totals 17 residues. CDR1 is SGDLS, CDR2 YYNGEE, per germline. CDR3 bases: TGTGCCAGCAGTCCCAGTGGGGCGGGCCCCCTATCCTACGAGCAGTACTTC. This translates into CASSPSGAGPLSYEQYF. Full variable domain (remainder filled in from reference TRBV9 and TRBJ2-7): DSGVTQTPKHLITATGQRVTLRCSPRSGDLSVYWYQQSLDQGLQFLIQYYNGEERAKGNILERFSAQQFPDLHSELNLSSLELGDSALYFCASSPSGAGPLSYEQYFGPGTRLTVT.

The V gene is TRBV12-3 or TRBV12-4, the J gene TRBJ1-5; D is ambiguous. CDR3 length: 12 residues. Trimming took 5 bases from V and 7 from J, leaving 9 bases between them. CDR3 nucleotides: TGTGCCAGCAGTATCTTTACCCAGCCCCAGCATTTT. As protein: CASSIFTQPQHF.

J is TRBJ2-7 and V is TRBV20-1; TRBD2 might be the D (5 bases). The CDR3 contains 14 residues. Trimming removed 0 bases from V and 2 bases from J, with 11 bases in between. Looked up from germline, CDR1 is DFQATT and CDR2 is SNEGSKA (reference sequence). The CDR3 loop reads CSARDRLAAYEQYF. The DNA for the CDR3 is TGCAGTGCTAGAGATCGGCTAGCCGCCTACGAGCAGTACTTC.

The rearrangement links TRBV2 to TRBJ1-1, with D tentatively TRBD1 (6 bases). Germline V CDR1 and CDR2: SNHLY, FYNNEI. The CDR3 consists of 17 residues. Deletions cut 11 bases from V and 0 bases from J, with 25 bases between. The CDR3 loop is CASRGQGQGFMNTEAFF. The DNA for the CDR3 is TGTGCCTCAAGAGGACAAGGGCAGGGGTTTATGAACACTGAAGCTTTCTTT.

The rearrangement uses TRBV14 and TRBJ2-1; D is perhaps TRBD1 (5 bases). V was pared by 0 bases and J by 7 bases, with 16 bases between. From germline, CDR1 is SGHDN and CDR2 FVKESK. CDR3 size: 16 residues. CDR3 coding DNA: TGTGCCAGCAGCCAAGAGCTAGGGGTAATCAGGAATGAGCAGTTCTTC. This codes for CASSQELGVIRNEQFF.

The V gene is TRBV7-3, the J gene TRBJ2-1; a weak D match, TRBD1 (5 bases). The germline V and J ends were trimmed by 0 bases and 4 bases, with 16 bases remaining between them. The germline V gene has CDR1 SGHTA and CDR2 FQGTGA. CDR3 length: 17 residues. The CDR3 bases are TGTGCCAGCAGCTTAACTGGGCAGGGCACCTATTACAATGAGCAGTTCTTC. Translation: CASSLTGQGTYYNEQFF.

The chain has TRBV12-3 or TRBV12-4 and TRBJ2-3; 7 positions agree with TRBD2. This CDR3 region has 15 residues. Unmatched junction bases numbered 11, after V lost 6 bases and J lost 5 bases. CDR3 in amino acids: CASRAFAGVEDTQYF. CDR3 coding DNA: TGTGCCAGCAGAGCCTTTGCGGGAGTAGAAGATACGCAGTATTTT.

This clonotype came up a few times. The rearrangement joins TRBV5-1 to TRBJ2-1, with 10 positions matching TRBD2. CDR1 and CDR2 from the germline V gene are SGHRS and YFSETQ. With V trimmed by 4 bases and J by 9 bases, 13 bases remained unmatched. The CDR3 has 16 residues. The CDR3 region is CASSPEPSGRVPEQFF. CDR3 sequence (DNA): TGCGCCAGCAGCCCTGAGCCTAGCGGGAGAGTTCCTGAGCAGTTCTTC.

There are a few counts of this clonotype. The chain carries TRBV28 and TRBJ2-1; 8 bases match TRBD1. This CDR3 region has 16 residues. Germline V lookup: CDR1 MDHEN, CDR2 SYDVKM. J was trimmed by 3 bases and V by 2 bases; bases with no gene match: 6. CDR3 loop: CASSLQTGVVYNEQFF. CDR3 DNA sequence: TGTGCCAGCAGTTTACAGACAGGGGTGGTCTACAATGAGCAGTTCTTC.

Comments on this clonotype: At one boundary the junction diverges from the germline segment, which might be a read error. V gene TRBV6-6 combines with J gene TRBJ2-7, with 7 bases matching TRBD1. The CDR3 spans 15 residues. Germline lookup yields CDR1 MNHNY and CDR2 SVGAGI (reference sequence). The CDR3 DNA follows: TGTACCAGCAGTTACTCGGGACAGAGCTCCTACGAGCAGTACTTC. It specifies CTSSYSGQSSYEQYF.

In this sample, this clonotype turned up a few times. This chain connects TRBV11-2 to TRBJ2-3; tentatively, D is TRBD2 (5 bases). The CDR3 runs to 15 residues. The germline V gene has CDR1 SGHAT and CDR2 FQNNGV. The V end was cut by 0 bases, the J end by 6 bases, with 13 bases between. CDR3 DNA: TGTGCCAGCAGCTTAGACCGGGGAGTGGCGGATACGCAGTATTTT. This codes for CASSLDRGVADTQYF.

The J gene is TRBJ1-1, the V gene TRBV10-3; D not certain. V was clipped by 2 bases and J by 1 base, with 8 bases between them. Germline V gives CDR1 ENHRY, CDR2 SYGVKD. The CDR3 runs 14 residues. This chain's CDR3 is CAISERKTNTEAFF. In nucleotides, the CDR3 is TGTGCCATCAGTGAGCGGAAAACGAACACTGAAGCTTTCTTT.

The chain combines TRBV7-2 with TRBJ2-7; D not resolved. In germline, CDR1 is SGHTA, CDR2 FQGNSA. This CDR3 is built from 11 residues. V was shortened by 8 bases and J by 3 bases, with 8 bases between the two germline ends. The DNA of the CDR3 is TGTGCCAGCGGTCTTGACTACGAGCAGTACTTC. Protein sequence: CASGLDYEQYF.